These T cell receptor beta chains were read from a single sample in a study of molecular identifiers for immune sequencing clone quantification. MiXCR was run by TCRdb on the PCR reads, yielding one entry per CDR3 protein. In the table there are around 470,000 distinct CDR3 sequences, about a fifth of which are singletons. Material for sequencing was naive CD8+ T cells from blood, with Jurkat cell RNA spiked in. The receptors derive from a human donor in good health. Some libraries in this study had Jurkat cell RNA spiked in. Both conserved end residues are part of each CDR3. A D gene is named only where the DNA matches it firmly. For some rows the clone size is stated as once, few or many, or as a class when expanded; others skip it.

J,V,size,D,DNA,CDR3
TRBJ1-5,TRBV15,.,.,TGTGCCACCAGCAGAGACAGGGGACAAAATCAGCCCCAGCATTTT,CATSRDRGQNQPQHF
TRBJ2-3,TRBV5-1,many,TRBD1,TGCGCCAGCAGCTCGACAGGGGGAGATACGCAGTATTTT,CASSSTGGDTQYF
TRBJ1-5,TRBV2,many,.,TGTGCCAGCAGTGAAAAGCGTTTAGGGACACCTAGCAATCAGCCCCAGCATTTT,CASSEKRLGTPSNQPQHF
TRBJ2-7,TRBV5-1,many,TRBD2,TGCGCCAGCAGCTTGGAACTAGCGGGAGGGTACGAGCAGTACTTC,CASSLELAGGYEQYF
TRBJ1-6,TRBV5-4,many,.,TGTGCCAGCAGCGAAACCACGGGACTGAATGGCGGCTCACCCCTCCACTTT,CASSETTGLNGGSPLHF
TRBJ2-7,TRBV20-1,.,TRBD2,TGCAGTGCTAGGGGGACTAGCAGTTATGACGAGCAGTACTTC,CSARGTSSYDEQYF
TRBJ2-7,TRBV6-6,.,TRBD1,TGTGCCAGCAAAACAGGGGGCGGCGAGCAGTACTTC,CASKTGGGEQYF
TRBJ1-5,TRBV6-2/TRBV6-3,many,.,TGTGCCAGCAGTTTTCCCCATTTGGGAGTGGGAAATCAGCCCCAGCATTTT,CASSFPHLGVGNQPQHF
TRBJ2-7,TRBV11-1,few,.,TGTGCCAGCAGCCTAGGTCTCAGGGAATGGAATGGCGAGCAGTACTTC,CASSLGLREWNGEQYF
TRBJ2-5,TRBV5-1,.,.,TGCGCCAGCAGCTTGGCCCTAGGGAATGCAGAGACCCAGTACTTC,CASSLALGNAETQYF
TRBJ2-1,TRBV11-3,few,.,TGTGCCAGCAGCTCCAAGGGACCGCCCTGGGACAATGAGCAGTTCTTC,CASSSKGPPWDNEQFF
TRBJ1-4,TRBV27,.,TRBD1,TGTGCCAGCAGTGCAGACAGGGATGGGGTTGAAAAACTGTTTTTT,CASSADRDGVEKLFF
TRBJ2-1,TRBV21-1,once,.,TGTGCCAGCAGCAACCCGCGCGGGCGGGAGGAGGGTGAGCAGTTCTTC,CASSNPRGREEGEQFF
TRBJ2-2,TRBV27,few,TRBD1,TGTGCCAGCAGCCCAACGGGACAGGGGTACACCGGGGAGCTGTTTTTT,CASSPTGQGYTGELFF
TRBJ2-1,TRBV14,.,TRBD2,TGTGCCAGCAGCCAAGATATAAGCGGGGCCCCTTTGGGGAATGAGCAGTTCTTC,CASSQDISGAPLGNEQFF
TRBJ2-3,TRBV10-3,few,TRBD2,TGTGCCATCAGTGAGTCAGGGACTAGCTTCACAGATACGCAGTATTTT,CAISESGTSFTDTQYF
TRBJ1-2,TRBV7-2,many,.,TGTGCCAGCAGCTTAGGGACAGCCTTCTATGGCTACACCTTC,CASSLGTAFYGYTF
TRBJ1-4,TRBV19,.,.,TGTGCCAGTAGTATAGATACAAGAGAGAAACTGTTTTTT,CASSIDTREKLFF
TRBJ1-2,TRBV28,.,TRBD1,TGTGCCAGCAGCCGGGCAGGGGGCGGAGGGAACTATGGCTACACCTTC,CASSRAGGGGNYGYTF
TRBJ2-7,TRBV7-9,few,.,TGTGCCAGCAGCACGACACAGAACAGCTACGAGCAGTACTTC,CASSTTQNSYEQYF
TRBJ2-2,TRBV9,few,.,TGTGCCAGCAGCGCCCTTAGGATGGCGAACACCGGGGAGCTGTTTTTT,CASSALRMANTGELFF
TRBJ1-6,TRBV2,.,TRBD1,TGTGCCAGCAGGGGACTATTGGGACAGGGGACTCCACCCCTCCACTTT,CASRGLLGQGTPPLHF
TRBJ2-4,TRBV6-1,.,TRBD2,TGTGCCAGCAGTGGACCGGGACTAGCGGGAGATCACTCCGCCAAAAACATTCAGTACTTC,CASSGPGLAGDHSAKNIQYF
TRBJ1-1,TRBV30,many,TRBD1,TGTGCCTGGGCCTTCCAGGGGGCCACCACTGAAGCTTTCTTT,CAWAFQGATTEAFF
TRBJ2-2,TRBV12-3/TRBV12-4,.,TRBD2,TGTGCCAGCAGTTTAGTAGCGGGCACCGGGGAGCTGTTTTTT,CASSLVAGTGELFF
TRBJ1-2,TRBV30,.,.,TGTGCCTGGAGTCCGGGGGGGTATGGCTACACCTTC,CAWSPGGYGYTF